The present T cell receptor (beta chain) was sequenced within a study of blood T cell repertoires in COVID-19. Study-wide background: The analysed material was cDNA or gDNA that came from T cells, B-cell-depleted T cells, or PBMCs.

The germline V gene has CDR1 MNHEY and CDR2 SVGAGI. The CDR3 length is 13 residues. V lost 6 bases to trimming and J lost 6 bases, with 14 bases between them. As handled by the study authors: Amplification from reference gene primers served as the basis for estimated nucleated cell counts. Sequencing was performed with immunoSEQ multiplex PCR; in TCRdb, only in-frame clones are kept and a portion is missing. Clone size and the V and J calls come from that table; the DNA yielded D and trimming. The sample lists hundreds of thousands of clones; about 83% were seen once. In assigning cohorts, the study relied on participant-reported clinical history. Up to 2 weeks before entering the study, exposed participants had met a COVID-19 case.

This clonotype originated in a woman in her forties or fifties who had been exposed to COVID-19. The V call is TRBV6-5, the J call TRBJ1-1; tentative D call: TRBD1 (6 bases). The specimen sequenced was PBMCs or T cells enriched from blood (not recorded which). CDR3 DNA: TGTGCCAGCAGACCTCCGAACAGGGCTGAAGCTTTCTTT. Protein product: CASRPPNRAEAFF.